The rows below give T cell receptor beta chains drawn from one sample of a study of cytomegalovirus exposure and HLA in healthy donors. Only in-frame clones appear in the TCRdb table, and some are missing; sequencing was by immunoSEQ multiplex PCR. The data include roughly 120,000 clones; the top ten clones carry roughly 2.7%. The sequenced sample was PBMCs. Receptor source: a young man in good health and CMV-seronegative. The CDR3 runs from the conserved cysteine through the conserved F or W. D genes are given only for firm matches. Part of the rows lack a size; the others show once, few, many or a class for expanded clones.

d_gene,j_gene,abundance,v_gene,CDR3aa,CDR3nt
TRBD2,TRBJ2-7,.,TRBV5-6,CASGWTSLSYEQYF,TGTGCCAGCGGTTGGACTAGCTTGTCCTACGAGCAGTACTTC
.,TRBJ2-3,.,TRBV5-1,CASSLVLAPTDTQYF,TGCGCCAGCAGCTTGGTGTTAGCCCCAACAGATACGCAGTATTTT
.,TRBJ2-5,.,TRBV5-4,CASSLTNQETQYF,TGTGCCAGCAGCTTGACTAACCAAGAGACCCAGTACTTC
TRBD1,TRBJ2-6,.,TRBV6-1,CASSGAGTGRSGANVLTF,TGTGCCAGCAGTGGGGCAGGGACAGGACGCTCTGGGGCCAACGTCCTGACTTTC
TRBD1,TRBJ2-2,.,TRBV15,CATSRDRGTGDTGELFF,TGTGCCACCAGCAGAGATCGTGGGACAGGGGACACCGGGGAGCTGTTTTTT
TRBD1,TRBJ1-2,.,TRBV11-2,CASSTRQGGPLF,TGTGCCAGCAGCACCCGACAGGGCGGGCCGCTCTTC
.,TRBJ1-4,.,TRBV30,CAWSVQGREKLFF,TGTGCCTGGAGTGTGCAGGGTCGGGAAAAACTGTTTTTT
TRBD2,TRBJ2-2,.,TRBV7-3,CASSALGLAGAGELFF,TGTGCCAGCAGCGCCCTTGGGCTAGCGGGAGCCGGGGAGCTGTTTTTT
.,TRBJ2-1,.,TRBV19,CASSTTFDYHGNEQFF,TGTGCCAGTAGTACCACCTTCGACTACCACGGGAATGAGCAGTTCTTC
.,TRBJ1-1,.,TRBV21-1,CASSKVTRENTEAFF,TGTGCCAGCAGCAAAGTGACCAGGGAGAACACTGAAGCTTTCTTT
TRBD1,TRBJ1-5,.,TRBV7-2,CASSPSPYRGRNQPQHF,TGTGCCAGCAGCCCATCTCCCTACAGGGGCCGGAATCAGCCCCAGCATTTT
.,TRBJ2-2,.,TRBV2,CASSESTTNTGELFF,TGTGCCAGCAGTGAAAGCACGACGAACACCGGGGAGCTGTTTTTT
TRBD2,TRBJ2-2,.,TRBV25-1,CASSDRVLSGGNTGELFF,TGTGCCAGCAGTGACAGGGTCCTCAGCGGGGGGAACACCGGGGAGCTGTTTTTT
TRBD1,TRBJ2-5,.,TRBV5-6,CASSVQGKETQYF,TGTGCCAGCAGCGTACAGGGGAAAGAGACCCAGTACTTC
.,TRBJ2-3,.,TRBV19,CASHELGTDTQYF,TGTGCCAGCCACGAGTTGGGCACAGATACGCAGTATTTT
TRBD1,TRBJ1-2,.,TRBV28,CASSLRGQGYGYTF,TGTGCCAGCAGTCTAAGGGGGCAGGGATATGGCTACACCTTC
TRBD1,TRBJ2-7,.,TRBV7-9,CASTPPSRGLGEQYF,TGTGCCAGCACCCCTCCGTCCAGGGGGCTTGGCGAGCAGTACTTC
TRBD2,TRBJ2-2,medium-sized,TRBV4-2,CASSQGTSDTGELFF,TGTGCCAGCAGCCAAGGGACTAGCGACACCGGGGAGCTGTTTTTT
TRBD2,TRBJ2-7,.,TRBV6-5,CASSYSGLAGAYEQYF,TGTGCCAGCAGTTACTCCGGACTAGCGGGGGCCTACGAGCAGTACTTC
TRBD1,TRBJ1-2,.,TRBV7-2,CASSPTGADYGYTF,TGTGCCAGCAGCCCAACAGGGGCGGACTATGGCTACACCTTC
TRBD2,TRBJ2-3,.,TRBV2,CATRGGFTDTQYF,TGTGCCACCCGGGGGGGATTCACAGATACGCAGTATTTT
.,TRBJ2-5,.,TRBV7-9,CASSHSLGETQYF,TGTGCCAGCAGCCATTCACTAGGGGAGACCCAGTACTTC
.,TRBJ2-7,.,TRBV29-1,CSVGGLGWAGEQYF,TGCAGCGTTGGGGGACTGGGGTGGGCCGGCGAGCAGTACTTC
TRBD2,TRBJ2-1,.,TRBV5-1,CASSRTSGSPNEQFF,TGCGCCAGCAGCCGGACTAGCGGGAGCCCCAATGAGCAGTTCTTC
TRBD1,TRBJ2-7,.,TRBV11-2,CASSLEIAGGYEQYF,TGTGCCAGCAGCTTGGAAATTGCAGGGGGCTACGAGCAGTACTTC
.,TRBJ1-4,.,TRBV19,CATSFSRATNEKLFF,TGTGCCACCAGCTTTAGCCGGGCAACTAATGAAAAACTGTTTTTT
TRBD2,TRBJ2-1,.,TRBV9,CASSHNQGLAGIGEQFF,TGTGCCAGCAGCCATAATCAGGGACTAGCGGGAATTGGTGAGCAGTTCTTC
.,TRBJ1-1,.,TRBV28,CASSSSLTIRENTEAFF,TGTGCCAGCAGTTCCTCGCTCACGATTCGGGAGAACACTGAAGCTTTCTTT
TRBD2,TRBJ2-1,.,TRBV11-3,CASSLRLAGVSEQFF,TGTGCCAGCAGCTTAAGACTAGCGGGAGTCAGTGAGCAGTTCTTC
.,TRBJ1-4,.,TRBV4-3,CASSQGGVREKLFF,TGCGCCAGCAGCCAGGGAGGGGTCCGGGAAAAACTGTTTTTT
TRBD1,TRBJ1-2,.,TRBV9,CASTLGTGNYGYTF,TGTGCCAGCACCCTAGGGACAGGCAACTATGGCTACACCTTC